These T cell receptor beta chains were read from a single sample in a study of T cells in Graves' hyperthyroidism and ophthalmopathy. TCRdb ran MiXCR on the multiplex PCR reads and lists one entry per CDR3 protein. The top ten hold about 7% of the sample, which has nearly 600,000 distinct CDR3 sequences, 12% to 15% seen once. The sequenced sample was blood. These receptors were taken from a woman in her late teens or twenties with Graves' ophthalmopathy. Each CDR3 is given with its conserved first and last residue. A D gene is named only where the DNA matches it firmly. Clone size is shown for a subset of rows, as once, few, many or a class of expanded clone.

TRBJ1-1	TRBD1	many	TRBV11-2	TGTGCCAGCAGCCGAATGCTACGGGACAGGGGCGCTGAAGCTTTCTTT	CASSRMLRDRGAEAFF
TRBJ2-1	NA	many	TRBV7-2	TGTGCCAGCAGCTTAGACGGTCCCAGCAAGTTCTTC	CASSLDGPSKFF
TRBJ1-2	NA	many	TRBV2	TGTGCCAGCAGTGAAAGTAGGGCTTCGCTGCTGGGCTACACCTTC	CASSESRASLLGYTF
TRBJ1-2	NA	many	TRBV11-3	TGTGCCAGCAGCCCCCGAGGGTCCGGCTACACCTTC	CASSPRGSGYTF
TRBJ2-7	TRBD1	NA	TRBV29-1	TGCAGCGTTTTGGGGGTGGGGACAGAGTCCTCCTCCTACGAGCAGTACTTC	CSVLGVGTESSSYEQYF
TRBJ2-7	TRBD2	many	TRBV7-2	TGTGCCAGCAGCGCCGGGACTAGCTACTCCTACGAGCAGTACTTC	CASSAGTSYSYEQYF
TRBJ2-1	NA	many	TRBV6-1	TGTGCCAGCAGTGAGGAGCGGAGCTCCTACAATGAGCAGTTCTTC	CASSEERSSYNEQFF
TRBJ1-4	NA	NA	TRBV19	TGTGCCATCCAGAACCCGGGGCTCGGTGAAAAACTGTTTTTT	CAIQNPGLGEKLFF
TRBJ2-3	TRBD2	many	TRBV12-3/TRBV12-4	TGTGCCAGCAGTTTAGGGGCGGGAGAGGCAGATACGCAGTATTTT	CASSLGAGEADTQYF
TRBJ1-3	NA	NA	TRBV12-3/TRBV12-4	TGTGCCAGCAGATCCCCCTGGGGGCTCTCTGGAAACACCATATATTTT	CASRSPWGLSGNTIYF
TRBJ1-1	TRBD1	NA	TRBV19	TGTGCCAGCAAACCGCGACAGGGCTTCAGGGACACTGAAGCTTTCTTT	CASKPRQGFRDTEAFF
TRBJ1-6	NA	many	TRBV3-1	TGTGCCAGCAGCCAAGATTCGGGTTTGCGATCACCCCTCCACTTT	CASSQDSGLRSPLHF
TRBJ1-5	NA	many	TRBV20-1	TGCAGTGCTAGGTTGGATTATAACCAGCCCCAGCATTTT	CSARLDYNQPQHF
TRBJ1-3	NA	NA	TRBV4-3	TGCGCCAGCAGCCATCAGAGCTCTGGAAACACCATATATTTT	CASSHQSSGNTIYF
TRBJ2-7	NA	many	TRBV7-7	TGTGCTAGCAGCCAGGGGCAGGAGGGCGAGCAGTACTTC	CASSQGQEGEQYF
TRBJ2-1	NA	few	TRBV5-1	TGCGCCAGCAGCCCCACCGTTCGGAATGAGCAGTTCTTC	CASSPTVRNEQFF
TRBJ1-4	NA	NA	TRBV7-9	TGTGCCAGTCCCCGTACAGTTCGAAATGAAAGACTGTTTTTT	CASPRTVRNERLFF
TRBJ2-3	NA	NA	TRBV7-9	TGTGCCAGCAGCTTAGACCTGGGGGTGGGCACAGATACGCAGTATTTT	CASSLDLGVGTDTQYF
TRBJ1-1	NA	few	TRBV19	TGTGCCAGTAGTATAAGAGGAGGCTCCTTGAACACTGAAGCTTTCTTT	CASSIRGGSLNTEAFF
TRBJ2-1	TRBD2	NA	TRBV7-2	TGTGCCAGCAGGGCGAGACTAGCGGGAGCGAGGTCCTACAATGAGCAGTTCTTC	CASRARLAGARSYNEQFF
TRBJ1-1	NA	many	TRBV29-1	TGCAGCGTTGACCCAATGAACACTGAAGCTTTCTTT	CSVDPMNTEAFF
TRBJ1-4	TRBD1	NA	TRBV9	TGTGCCAGCAGCGCGACAGGGGGGAATGAAAAACTGTTTTTT	CASSATGGNEKLFF
TRBJ1-2	NA	many	TRBV27	TGTGCCAGCAGTTTATACTCCGGGCTGACCGCGTATGGCTACACCTTC	CASSLYSGLTAYGYTF
TRBJ2-2	NA	many	TRBV5-1	TGCGCCAGCAGCTTCGGGGTAACAGGGAACACCGGGGAGCTGTTTTTT	CASSFGVTGNTGELFF
TRBJ2-1	NA	many	TRBV7-2	TGTGCCAGCAGCTTAGCGCGGATCAGGCAAACCTACAATGAGCAGTTCTTC	CASSLARIRQTYNEQFF
TRBJ2-2	TRBD2	many	TRBV12-3/TRBV12-4	TGTGCCAGCAGTCGTAAGGGACTAGCGTTTGGGGACACCGGGGAGCTGTTTTTT	CASSRKGLAFGDTGELFF
TRBJ1-5	NA	NA	TRBV4-1	TGCGCCAGCAGCCGCATTCACAGGGATAATCAGCCCCAGCATTTT	CASSRIHRDNQPQHF
TRBJ2-4	TRBD1	many	TRBV19	TGTGCCAGTAGTCAGGACAGGGGTGACATTCAGTACTTC	CASSQDRGDIQYF
TRBJ2-3	TRBD1	NA	TRBV4-3	TGCGCCAGCAGCCAAGATCCAGGGGGCACATTCACAGATACGCAGTATTTT	CASSQDPGGTFTDTQYF
TRBJ1-3	TRBD1	few	TRBV7-2	TGTGCCAGCAGCTTAGTAAGGGGGCTTGGTGGAAACACCATATATTTT	CASSLVRGLGGNTIYF
TRBJ1-3	TRBD1	few	TRBV6-1	TGTGCCAGCCGTACGGGACAGCGCTCTGGAAACACCATATATTTT	CASRTGQRSGNTIYF
TRBJ2-3	TRBD2	NA	TRBV28	TGTGCCAGCAGGGGGACTAGCGGGGTAGTAGCAGATACGCAGTATTTT	CASRGTSGVVADTQYF
TRBJ2-7	TRBD2	many	TRBV20-1	TGCAGTGCCCCCGGGGGGACCCACCGGTACGAGCAGTACTTC	CSAPGGTHRYEQYF
TRBJ1-2	TRBD1	NA	TRBV6-5	TGTGCCAGCAGTTCCGGGACAGGGGTGTATGGCTACACCTTC	CASSSGTGVYGYTF
TRBJ1-5	TRBD1	many	TRBV20-1	TGCAGTGCCACAGGGGGCCAGGGGCAGCCCCAGCATTTT	CSATGGQGQPQHF
TRBJ2-7	TRBD2	many	TRBV6-2/TRBV6-3	TGTGCCAGCAGAGCCTCCGGGACTAGCGGCTACGAGCAGTACTTC	CASRASGTSGYEQYF
TRBJ1-2	NA	many	TRBV12-3/TRBV12-4	TGTGCCAGCAGTTTTCCCACAATGCCTAACTATGGCTACACCTTC	CASSFPTMPNYGYTF
TRBJ2-1	NA	once	TRBV5-4	TGTGCCAGCAGCTTGGCTGGGGGGGCCTCCTACAATGAGCAGTTCTTC	CASSLAGGASYNEQFF
TRBJ2-1	NA	NA	TRBV5-1	TGCGCCAGCAGCTTGGGTCCCTCACCGCACAATGAGCAGTTCTTC	CASSLGPSPHNEQFF
TRBJ1-3	TRBD1	many	TRBV6-1	TGTGCCAGCAGCAGGACAGGGGAGAACACCATATATTTT	CASSRTGENTIYF